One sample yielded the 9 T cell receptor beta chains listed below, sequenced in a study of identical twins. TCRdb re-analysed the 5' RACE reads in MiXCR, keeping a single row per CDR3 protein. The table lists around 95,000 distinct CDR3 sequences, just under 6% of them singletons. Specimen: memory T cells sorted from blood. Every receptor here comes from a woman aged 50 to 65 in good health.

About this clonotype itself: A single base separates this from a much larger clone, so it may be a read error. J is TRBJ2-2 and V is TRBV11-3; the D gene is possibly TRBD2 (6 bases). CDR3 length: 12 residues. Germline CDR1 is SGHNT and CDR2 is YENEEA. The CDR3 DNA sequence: TGTGCCAGCAGCCGGGGGTTCGGGGAGCTGGTTTTT. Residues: CASSRGFGELVF.

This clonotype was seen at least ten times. CDR3 amino acids: CASSRVNYEQYF. DNA for the CDR3: TGTGCCAGCAGTCGGGTAAATTACGAGCAGTACTTC. The chain couples TRBV12-3 or TRBV12-4 to TRBJ2-7; D is unclear. The CDR3 is 12 residues long. Trimming shortened V by 5 bases and J by 4 bases, and 9 bases separated the two germline ends.

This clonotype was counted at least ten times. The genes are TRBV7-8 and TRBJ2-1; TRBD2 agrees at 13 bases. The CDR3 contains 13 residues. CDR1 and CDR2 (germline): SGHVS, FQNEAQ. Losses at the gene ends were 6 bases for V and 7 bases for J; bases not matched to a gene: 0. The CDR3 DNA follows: TGTGCCAGCAGACTAGCGGGAGGGAATGAGCAGTTCTTC. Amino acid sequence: CASRLAGGNEQFF.

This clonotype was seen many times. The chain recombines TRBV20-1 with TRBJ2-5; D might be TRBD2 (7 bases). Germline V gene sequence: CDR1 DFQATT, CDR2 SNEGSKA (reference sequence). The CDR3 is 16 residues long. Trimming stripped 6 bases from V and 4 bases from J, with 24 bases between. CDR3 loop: CSAEIGGGGKGETQYF. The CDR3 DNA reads TGCAGTGCCGAGATAGGGGGGGGCGGGAAGGGAGAGACCCAGTACTTC.

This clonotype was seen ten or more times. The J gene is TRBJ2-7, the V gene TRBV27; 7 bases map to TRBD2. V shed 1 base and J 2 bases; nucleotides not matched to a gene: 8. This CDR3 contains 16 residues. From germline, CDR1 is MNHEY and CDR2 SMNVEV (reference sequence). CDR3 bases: TGTGCCAGCAGTTTATACGTTGCGGGAGCCCCCTACGAGCAGTACTTC. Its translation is CASSLYVAGAPYEQYF.

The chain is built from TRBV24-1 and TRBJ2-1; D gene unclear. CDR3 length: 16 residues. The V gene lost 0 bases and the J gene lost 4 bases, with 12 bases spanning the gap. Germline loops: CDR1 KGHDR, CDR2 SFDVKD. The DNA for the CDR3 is TGTGCCACCAGTGATTTGGCAGCCGCGAATTACAATGAGCAGTTCTTC. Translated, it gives CATSDLAAANYNEQFF.

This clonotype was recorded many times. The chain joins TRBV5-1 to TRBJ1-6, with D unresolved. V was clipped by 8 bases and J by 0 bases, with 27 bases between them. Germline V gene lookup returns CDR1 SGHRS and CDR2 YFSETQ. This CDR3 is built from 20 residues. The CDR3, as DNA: TGCGCCAGAGATGCCCGGGTAGGAGTCGCCGAGAGCTCCTATAATTCACCCCTCCACTTT. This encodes CARDARVGVAESSYNSPLHF.

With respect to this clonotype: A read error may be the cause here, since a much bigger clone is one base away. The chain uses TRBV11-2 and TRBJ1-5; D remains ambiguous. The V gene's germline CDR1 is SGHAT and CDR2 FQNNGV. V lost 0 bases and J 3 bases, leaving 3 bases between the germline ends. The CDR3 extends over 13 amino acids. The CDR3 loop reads CASSLDLNQPQHF. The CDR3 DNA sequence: TGTGCCAGCAGCTTAGACCTCAATCAGCCCCAGCATTTT.

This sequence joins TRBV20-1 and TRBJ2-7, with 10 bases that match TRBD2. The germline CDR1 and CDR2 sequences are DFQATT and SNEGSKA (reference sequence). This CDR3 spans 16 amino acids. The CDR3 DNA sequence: TGCAGTACTAGAGATATAACTAGCGGGAACTTTTACGAGCAGTACGTC. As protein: CSTRDITSGNFYEQYV.